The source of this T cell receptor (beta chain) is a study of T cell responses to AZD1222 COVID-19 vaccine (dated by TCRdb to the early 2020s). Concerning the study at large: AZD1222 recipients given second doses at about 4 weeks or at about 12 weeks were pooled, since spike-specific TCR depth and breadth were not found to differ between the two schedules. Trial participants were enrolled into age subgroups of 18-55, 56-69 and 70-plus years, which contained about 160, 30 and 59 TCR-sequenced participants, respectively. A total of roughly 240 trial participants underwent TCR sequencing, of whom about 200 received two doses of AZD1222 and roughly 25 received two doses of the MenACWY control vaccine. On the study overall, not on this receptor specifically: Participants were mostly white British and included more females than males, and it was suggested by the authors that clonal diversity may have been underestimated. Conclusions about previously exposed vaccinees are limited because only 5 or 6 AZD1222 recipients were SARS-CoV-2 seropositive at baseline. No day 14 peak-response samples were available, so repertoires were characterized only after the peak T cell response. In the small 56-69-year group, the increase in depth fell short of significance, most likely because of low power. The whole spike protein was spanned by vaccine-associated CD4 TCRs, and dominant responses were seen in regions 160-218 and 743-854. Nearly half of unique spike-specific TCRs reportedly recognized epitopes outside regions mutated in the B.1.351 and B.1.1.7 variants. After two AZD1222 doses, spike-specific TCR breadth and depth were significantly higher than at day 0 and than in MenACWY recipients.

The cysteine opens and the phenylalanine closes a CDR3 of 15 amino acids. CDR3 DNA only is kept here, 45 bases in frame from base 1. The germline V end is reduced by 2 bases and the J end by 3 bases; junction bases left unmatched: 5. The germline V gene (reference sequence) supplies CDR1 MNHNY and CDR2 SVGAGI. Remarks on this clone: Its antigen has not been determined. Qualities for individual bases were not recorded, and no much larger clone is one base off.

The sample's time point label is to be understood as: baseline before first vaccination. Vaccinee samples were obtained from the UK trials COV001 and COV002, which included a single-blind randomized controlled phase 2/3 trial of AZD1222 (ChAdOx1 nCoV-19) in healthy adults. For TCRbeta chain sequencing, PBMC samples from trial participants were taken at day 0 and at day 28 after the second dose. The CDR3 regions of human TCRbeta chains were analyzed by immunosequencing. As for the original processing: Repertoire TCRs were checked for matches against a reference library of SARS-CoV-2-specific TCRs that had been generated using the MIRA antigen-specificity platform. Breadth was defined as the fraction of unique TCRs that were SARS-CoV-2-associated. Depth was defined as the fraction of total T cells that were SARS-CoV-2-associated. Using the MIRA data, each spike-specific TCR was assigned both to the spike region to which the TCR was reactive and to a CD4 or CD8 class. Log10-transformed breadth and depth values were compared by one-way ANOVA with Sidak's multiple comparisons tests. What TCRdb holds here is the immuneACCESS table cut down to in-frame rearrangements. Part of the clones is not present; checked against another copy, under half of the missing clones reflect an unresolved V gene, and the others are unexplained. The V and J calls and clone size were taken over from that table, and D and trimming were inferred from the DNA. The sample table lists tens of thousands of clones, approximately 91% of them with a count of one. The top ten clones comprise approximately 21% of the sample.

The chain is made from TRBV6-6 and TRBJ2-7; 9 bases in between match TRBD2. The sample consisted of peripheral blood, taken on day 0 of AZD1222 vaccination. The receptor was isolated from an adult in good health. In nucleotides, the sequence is TGTGCCAGCAGTTACCCTCGCGGGGGGGTCTACGAGCAGTACTTC. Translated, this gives CASSYPRGGVYEQYF.